This T cell receptor (beta chain) was recorded in a study of T-cell reconstitution after alpha-beta-depleted transplantation in children. Whole-study results and caveats: The study traced high day-60 TCRbeta diversity in some patients to surviving recipient T cells and thymic progenitors. Where alpha-beta T cells came from about two months after transplant was reportedly several hundred expanded graft clones. Fresh T-cell production supplied most of the T-cell counts and diversity seen one year after transplant.

CDR1 and CDR2 (germline): MNHEY, SVGAGI. Trimming stripped 0 bases from V and 2 bases from J, with 14 bases between. This CDR3 has 16 amino acids. Unique molecular identifiers were used in preparing the TCRbeta library. TCRdb fed the PCR reads into MiXCR, producing one record per CDR3 protein. The table has approximately 82,000 distinct CDR3 sequences, around 15% seen once; the top ten hold around 20%. As to this clonotype: The target antigen is unknown.

The sequenced sample was PBMCs, mostly from graft donor cells, obtained 180 days after TCRalphabeta/CD19-depleted stem cell transplant. The chain employs TRBV6-5 and TRBJ2-7; D is perhaps TRBD1 or TRBD2 (6 bases each). This clonotype was obtained from a male patient aged 2 to 10 who had a stem cell transplant for acute lymphoblastic leukemia, so the T cells may come from the graft donor. For the CDR3, the DNA is TGTGCCAGCAGTTACTCGGGGGTGGGGGGCCCCTACGAGCAGTACTTC. Translating gives CASSYSGVGGPYEQYF.